This T cell receptor beta chain was found in a study of CD8 T cells in Susac syndrome. After extraction with the RNeasy kit, roughly 0.5 to 1 ug of the RNA was reverse transcribed using random hexamers. Each CDR3 protein gets one entry after TCRdb re-called the immunoSEQ multiplex PCR reads with MiXCR. This table holds a few hundred thousand distinct CDR3 sequences, around 93% found once. The sample was CD4+ T cells from PBMCs. This clonotype originated in a human donor with multiple sclerosis.

CDR3 amino acids: CSAREGPQPQHF. CDR3 in DNA: TGCAGTGCTAGAGAGGGACCCCAGCCCCAGCATTTT. The gene calls are TRBV20-1 and TRBJ1-5; tentatively, D is TRBD1 (5 bases). Trimming left V 0 bases short and J 7 bases short, with 7 bases between. The germline gives CDR1 DFQATT, CDR2 SNEGSKA (reference sequence). The CDR3 loop spans 12 amino acids.